The rows below give T cell receptor beta chains drawn from one sample of a study of human T cells and chemical hapten exposure. TCRdb re-called the RACE reads with MiXCR, one entry per CDR3 protein. The profile covers about 110,000 distinct CDR3 sequences, with 9.2% appearing a single time and around 3% taken by the ten largest. This material consisted of whole blood, taken in connection with sensitization to the hapten diphenylcyclopropenone (DPC). The receptors were sampled from a middle-aged woman with alopecia areata. Some clones in this sample may be carry-over from other donors' samples. CDR3s include the opening cysteine and the closing phenylalanine or tryptophan. Each record gives: V gene, J gene, D gene, clone size, CDR3 protein, CDR3 DNA. The D gene is left open where the match is weak. Not every row has a clone size; where given, it reads once, few, many or a size class.

v_call: TRBV18; j_call: TRBJ2-7; d_call: TRBD2; clone_size: .; cdr3_aa: CASSPGLAGTEQYF; cdr3_nt: TGTGCCAGCTCACCGGGACTAGCGGGGACTGAGCAGTACTTC
v_call: TRBV20-1; j_call: TRBJ2-1; d_call: .; clone_size: many; cdr3_aa: CSASPIDPSYNEQFF; cdr3_nt: TGCAGTGCTAGCCCGATAGATCCCTCCTACAATGAGCAGTTCTTC
v_call: TRBV4-3; j_call: TRBJ2-3; d_call: .; clone_size: few; cdr3_aa: CASSQDEGGATYTQYF; cdr3_nt: TGCGCCAGCAGCCAAGATGAGGGGGGGGCCACATATACGCAGTATTTT
v_call: TRBV29-1; j_call: TRBJ2-1; d_call: TRBD1; clone_size: many; cdr3_aa: CSVGGQSHLVVSYNEQFF; cdr3_nt: TGCAGCGTTGGGGGACAGAGTCATTTAGTTGTTTCCTACAATGAGCAGTTCTTC
v_call: TRBV19; j_call: TRBJ1-2; d_call: .; clone_size: many; cdr3_aa: CASQKRDTLSGGYTF; cdr3_nt: TGTGCCAGTCAAAAAAGGGACACCCTCTCGGGGGGCTACACCTTC
v_call: TRBV7-2; j_call: TRBJ1-2; d_call: TRBD1; clone_size: .; cdr3_aa: CASSMDRVYTF; cdr3_nt: TGTGCCAGCAGCATGGACAGGGTCTACACCTTC
v_call: TRBV27; j_call: TRBJ2-3; d_call: .; clone_size: .; cdr3_aa: CASSLMALLSTDTQYF; cdr3_nt: TGTGCCAGCAGTTTAATGGCGTTACTTAGCACAGATACGCAGTATTTT
v_call: TRBV27; j_call: TRBJ1-1; d_call: .; clone_size: many; cdr3_aa: CASSLSWGAEAFF; cdr3_nt: TGTGCCAGCAGTTTATCCTGGGGGGCTGAAGCTTTCTTT
v_call: TRBV20-1; j_call: TRBJ2-5; d_call: .; clone_size: many; cdr3_aa: CSAREGSQETQYF; cdr3_nt: TGCAGTGCTAGGGAGGGTTCCCAAGAGACCCAGTACTTC
v_call: TRBV29-1; j_call: TRBJ1-5; d_call: .; clone_size: few; cdr3_aa: CSVGGGGQPQHF; cdr3_nt: TGCAGCGTTGGTGGGGGCGGTCAGCCCCAGCATTTT
v_call: TRBV19; j_call: TRBJ2-1; d_call: TRBD2; clone_size: many; cdr3_aa: CASSISSGGGNEQFF; cdr3_nt: TGTGCCAGTAGTATCTCTAGCGGGGGCGGCAATGAGCAGTTCTTC
v_call: TRBV4-2; j_call: TRBJ1-3; d_call: .; clone_size: .; cdr3_aa: CASSQDLRNTIYF; cdr3_nt: TGTGCCAGCAGCCAAGATTTGCGGAACACCATATATTTT
v_call: TRBV7-6; j_call: TRBJ2-3; d_call: .; clone_size: few; cdr3_aa: CASSLTPGGGTDTQYF; cdr3_nt: TGTGCCAGCAGCCTAACCCCGGGGGGCGGCACAGATACGCAGTATTTT
v_call: TRBV20-1; j_call: TRBJ2-1; d_call: .; clone_size: .; cdr3_aa: CSARAHPSDNEQFF; cdr3_nt: TGCAGTGCTAGAGCCCACCCCAGCGACAATGAGCAGTTCTTC
v_call: TRBV11-2; j_call: TRBJ2-3; d_call: TRBD2; clone_size: .; cdr3_aa: CASSSPPGGPPRDTQYF; cdr3_nt: TGTGCCAGCAGCTCCCCCCCGGGGGGACCTCCCAGGGATACGCAGTATTTT
v_call: TRBV2; j_call: TRBJ2-1; d_call: .; clone_size: many; cdr3_aa: CASSQNLDNEQFF; cdr3_nt: TGTGCCAGCAGTCAAAACCTGGACAATGAGCAGTTCTTC
v_call: TRBV2; j_call: TRBJ1-5; d_call: .; clone_size: many; cdr3_aa: CASSDTGLWNQPQHF; cdr3_nt: TGTGCCAGCAGTGACACAGGGCTGTGGAATCAGCCCCAGCATTTT
v_call: TRBV10-3; j_call: TRBJ2-2; d_call: .; clone_size: .; cdr3_aa: CAIAPGAGTGELFF; cdr3_nt: TGTGCCATCGCTCCGGGGGCGGGCACCGGGGAGCTGTTTTTT
v_call: TRBV7-2; j_call: TRBJ2-7; d_call: TRBD2; clone_size: many; cdr3_aa: CASSLARGFSYEQYF; cdr3_nt: TGTGCCAGCAGCTTAGCGCGGGGGTTCTCCTACGAGCAGTACTTC
v_call: TRBV3-1; j_call: TRBJ2-1; d_call: TRBD2; clone_size: few; cdr3_aa: CASSWGGNEQFF; cdr3_nt: TGTGCCAGCAGCTGGGGGGGCAATGAGCAGTTCTTC
v_call: TRBV3-1; j_call: TRBJ2-3; d_call: TRBD2; clone_size: .; cdr3_aa: CASSRGTSGGTDTQYF; cdr3_nt: TGTGCCAGCAGCCGCGGGACTAGCGGGGGCACAGATACGCAGTATTTT
v_call: TRBV27; j_call: TRBJ1-1; d_call: .; clone_size: .; cdr3_aa: CASSPYDRNTEAFF; cdr3_nt: TGTGCCAGCAGTCCCTACGACAGGAACACTGAAGCTTTCTTT
v_call: TRBV3-1; j_call: TRBJ1-1; d_call: .; clone_size: many; cdr3_aa: CASSPLRQNTEAFF; cdr3_nt: TGTGCCAGCAGCCCCCTGAGACAGAACACTGAAGCTTTCTTT
v_call: TRBV5-1; j_call: TRBJ2-3; d_call: TRBD1; clone_size: many; cdr3_aa: CASSLAGGDTQYF; cdr3_nt: TGCGCCAGCAGCTTGGCAGGGGGAGATACGCAGTATTTT
v_call: TRBV4-2; j_call: TRBJ1-4; d_call: TRBD1; clone_size: many; cdr3_aa: CASSQETGIGNEKLFF; cdr3_nt: TGTGCCAGCAGCCAAGAGACAGGGATAGGTAATGAAAAACTGTTTTTT
v_call: TRBV6-5; j_call: TRBJ1-2; d_call: .; clone_size: .; cdr3_aa: CASSYSFQGYGYTF; cdr3_nt: TGTGCCAGCAGTTACTCGTTCCAAGGCTATGGCTACACCTTC
v_call: TRBV24-1; j_call: TRBJ2-3; d_call: TRBD1; clone_size: .; cdr3_aa: CATSGLRDSSTDTQYF; cdr3_nt: TGTGCCACCAGTGGCCTCCGGGACAGCAGCACAGATACACAGTATTTT
v_call: TRBV9; j_call: TRBJ1-2; d_call: .; clone_size: .; cdr3_aa: CASSDDSIGYTF; cdr3_nt: TGTGCCAGCAGCGACGACAGTATTGGCTACACCTTC
v_call: TRBV28; j_call: TRBJ1-2; d_call: TRBD1; clone_size: many; cdr3_aa: CASSSGTGYYGYTF; cdr3_nt: TGTGCCAGCAGCTCCGGGACAGGGTACTATGGCTACACCTTC
v_call: TRBV5-1; j_call: TRBJ1-1; d_call: TRBD1; clone_size: few; cdr3_aa: CASSLRGQDNTEAFF; cdr3_nt: TGCGCCAGCAGCTTGCGGGGACAGGACAACACTGAAGCTTTCTTT
v_call: TRBV12-3/TRBV12-4; j_call: TRBJ1-4; d_call: .; clone_size: .; cdr3_aa: CASSWSGSNGGEKLFF; cdr3_nt: TGTGCCAGCAGTTGGTCGGGGTCCAACGGGGGCGAAAAACTGTTTTTT
v_call: TRBV15; j_call: TRBJ1-2; d_call: .; clone_size: many; cdr3_aa: CATSRDRLQGRGGYTF; cdr3_nt: TGTGCCACCAGCAGAGATCGATTACAGGGTCGGGGCGGCTACACCTTC
v_call: TRBV14; j_call: TRBJ2-1; d_call: .; clone_size: few; cdr3_aa: CASSQPIGGSQFF; cdr3_nt: TGTGCCAGCAGCCAACCCATAGGGGGAAGTCAGTTCTTC